Presented here are 13 T cell receptor beta chains from one specimen sequenced in a study of shared clonotypes between healthy human individuals. TCRdb keeps only in-frame clones here, not all; method: immunoSEQ multiplex PCR. The repertoire holds 2 million to 2.5 million clones, with roughly 92% as singletons. Sequencing input: naive CD4+ T cells from PBMCs. As for subset: CD45RA+ positively selected. These receptors were collected from a man between 18 and 35 years old in good health. Some clones in this sample may be carry-over from other donors' samples.

This clone has a handful of counts. The sample carries other DNA sequences with the same CDR3. The CDR3 DNA follows: TGTGCCAGCTCACCGGACAGGAACTATGGCTACACCTTC. This translates into CASSPDRNYGYTF. The V gene is TRBV18, the J gene TRBJ1-2; 7 bases line up with TRBD1. With V trimmed by 3 bases and J by 2 bases, 0 bases remained unmatched. This CDR3 spans 13 amino acids. Germline V gives CDR1 KGHSH, CDR2 LQKENI.

The chain uses TRBV27 and TRBJ1-2; the D is unclear. In germline, CDR1 is MNHEY, CDR2 SMNVEV (reference sequence). The CDR3 spans 13 residues. V gave up 6 bases and J gave up 7 bases, with 15 bases separating them. The chain's CDR3 is CASRVGPAGGYTF. CDR3 sequence (DNA): TGTGCCAGCAGAGTCGGGCCCGCCGGTGGCTACACCTTC.

V usage is TRBV7-8 and J usage is TRBJ2-7, with 7 bases that match TRBD2. The CDR3 has 15 amino acids. Germline CDR1 is SGHVS and CDR2 is FQNEAQ. V was clipped by 5 bases and J by 5 bases; unmatched bases: 12. In nucleotides, the CDR3 is TGTGCCAGCAGCGGGGAATTTGGCGGGAGTAACGAGCAGTACTTC. It is translated as CASSGEFGGSNEQYF. Filled out from reference TRBV7-8 and TRBJ2-7, the complete variable domain reads GAGVSQSPRYKVAKRGQDVALRCDPISGHVSLFWYQQALGQGPEFLTYFQNEAQLDKSGLPSDRFFAERPEGSVSTLKIQRTQQEDSAVYLCASSGEFGGSNEQYFGPGTRLTVT.

The chain uses TRBV29-1 and TRBJ2-1; D is perhaps TRBD1 or TRBD2 (7 bases each). Trimming cost V 4 bases and J 3 bases, with 13 bases left between them. CDR3 length equals 14 residues. Germline CDR1 is SQVTM and CDR2 is ANQGSEA. The CDR3, as DNA: TGCAGCGTTGCCGCCAGGGGGGGCTACAATGAGCAGTTCTTC. Its translation: CSVAARGGYNEQFF.

The chain employs TRBV5-1 and TRBJ2-5; 7 nucleotides align to TRBD2. The germline V gene has CDR1 SGHRS and CDR2 YFSETQ. This CDR3 contains 15 residues. Germline trimming cut 0 bases from V and 4 bases from J; bases unmatched to any gene: 6. CDR3 coding DNA: TGCGCCAGCAGCTTGGCCAGTACGGGAGGAGAGACCCAGTACTTC. Its protein product is CASSLASTGGETQYF.

The V and J genes are TRBV5-4 and TRBJ2-5; TRBD1 is a possible D gene (6 bases). Trimming took 4 bases from V and 4 from J, leaving 17 bases between them. The germline CDR1 and CDR2 sequences are SGHNT and YYREEE (reference sequence). The CDR3 has 15 residues. This chain's CDR3 is CASSVAQGQLETQYF. The CDR3 DNA reads as TGTGCCAGCAGCGTGGCCCAGGGGCAACTAGAGACCCAGTACTTC.

This clone came up once. The J gene is TRBJ2-1, the V gene TRBV5-4; 10 bases are a match to TRBD2. This CDR3 comprises 17 residues. Germline lookup yields CDR1 SGHNT and CDR2 YYREEE (reference sequence). With 3 bases clipped from V and 2 bases from J, the junction kept 8 bases outside the gene matches. CDR3 residues: CASSSGQRGGPYNEQFF. The CDR3 DNA reads TGTGCCAGCAGCTCCGGACAGCGGGGGGGCCCCTACAATGAGCAGTTCTTC.

The chain links TRBV7-9 to TRBJ2-3; 10 bases fit TRBD1. Germline V gives CDR1 SEHNR, CDR2 FQNEAQ (reference sequence). Trimming took 5 bases from V and 5 from J; bases not matched to a gene: 10. The CDR3 loop spans 16 amino acids. CDR3 bases: TGTGCCAGCAGCCCACCCTGGGACAGGGGTATAGATACGCAGTATTTT. Protein sequence: CASSPPWDRGIDTQYF.

The chain combines TRBV28 with TRBJ2-5; D not resolved. Germline V gives CDR1 MDHEN, CDR2 SYDVKM. V lost 7 bases to trimming and J lost 5 bases, with 17 bases between them. There are 14 residues in the CDR3. In DNA form, the CDR3 reads TGTGCCAGCACCCCTATGGGGTCGAAGGAGACCCAGTACTTC. Its protein is CASTPMGSKETQYF.

In nucleotides, the CDR3 is TGTGCCACCAGCAGAGATCCCGTGGATGGCTACACCTTC. The encoded protein is CATSRDPVDGYTF. The chain couples TRBV15 to TRBJ1-2, with unresolved D. Germline loops: CDR1 LNHNV, CDR2 YYDKDF (reference sequence). The V gene lost 0 bases and the J gene lost 6 bases, with 8 bases spanning the gap. This CDR3 has 13 amino acids.

Regarding this clone: Other DNA sequences in the sample encode the same CDR3. This chain links TRBV18 with TRBJ2-7; D is possibly TRBD2 (6 bases). The ends were cut back, 6 bases at V and 2 bases at J, with 11 bases in the middle. Germline CDR1 is KGHSH and CDR2 is LQKENI. The CDR3 totals 13 residues. The CDR3 DNA sequence: TGTGCCAGCTCTGGAGGGAGCGCCTACGAGCAGTACTTC. Protein sequence: CASSGGSAYEQYF. The whole variable domain, filled in from reference TRBV18 and TRBJ2-7, reads NAGVMQNPRHLVRRRGQEARLRCSPMKGHSHVYWYRQLPEEGLKFMVYLQKENIIDESGMPKERFSAEFPKEGPSILRIQQVVRGDSAAYFCASSGGSAYEQYFGPGTRLTVT.

The J gene is TRBJ2-7, the V gene TRBV9, with TRBD1 as a possible D gene (5 bases). Germline CDR1 SGDLS, CDR2 YYNGEE. CDR3 length: 15 residues. V was cut by 4 bases and J by 3 bases, with 17 bases left in between. The CDR3 sequence is CASSPGIEVRYEQYF. CDR3 coding DNA: TGTGCCAGCAGCCCAGGGATTGAAGTGCGCTACGAGCAGTACTTC.

The chain joins TRBV4-3 to TRBJ1-1, with D maybe TRBD1 (5 bases). Trimming took 4 bases from V and 2 from J, leaving 11 bases between them. Germline values: CDR1 LGHNA, CDR2 YSLEER. This CDR3 contains 14 residues. As DNA, the CDR3 is TGCGCCAGCAGCCGCAGGGTTTCAAACACTGAAGCTTTCTTT. Its protein is CASSRRVSNTEAFF.